The rows below give T cell receptor beta chains drawn from one sample of a study of blood T cells in healthy people across ages. Each CDR3 protein is one row after TCRdb ran MiXCR on the 5' RACE reads. Of roughly 730,000 distinct CDR3 sequences listed, just over 55% are singletons. The sequenced material came from blood. All receptors derive from a man aged 35 to 55 in good health. The CDR3 runs from the conserved cysteine through the conserved F or W.

V	CDR3
TRBV3-1	CASSQTVTQETQYF
TRBV29-1	CSVDGGTENIQYF
TRBV24-1	CATSEPGPYLEEQFF
TRBV20-1	CSASPGTGGTDTQYF
TRBV10-3	CAISGTSGGENNEQYF
TRBV24-1	CATSDTGLAGYEQFF
TRBV6-4	CASSDKQDTGLNTEAFF
TRBV7-2	CASRVTGGAYNEQFF
TRBV28	CASREGPSVTGEQYF
TRBV28	CASSPNIPSGGELFF
TRBV29-1	CSVEDSPGPPTLYEQYF
TRBV12-3/TRBV12-4	CASSRPTSGSSYEQYF